This T cell receptor (beta chain) was retrieved from a study of T cell responses to AZD1222 COVID-19 vaccine (dated by TCRdb to the early 2020s). Background on the whole study: A total of around 240 trial participants underwent TCR sequencing, of whom 207 had received two doses of AZD1222 and approximately 25 had received two doses of the MenACWY control vaccine. Trial participants were enrolled into age subgroups of 18-55, 56-69 and 70-plus years, which contained about 150, 27 and 61 TCR-sequenced participants, respectively. The paper as a whole reports these results and caveats: Vaccine-associated CD4 TCRs spanned the whole spike protein, with dominant responses in regions 160-218 and 743-854. Participants were mostly white British and included more females than males, and it was suggested by the authors that clonal diversity may have been underestimated. Spike-specific TCR breadth and depth rose significantly after two AZD1222 doses compared with day 0 and with MenACWY recipients. Only six AZD1222 recipients were SARS-CoV-2 seropositive at baseline, limiting conclusions about previously exposed vaccinees. Reportedly, almost half of the unique spike-specific TCRs recognized epitopes lying outside the regions that are mutated in the B.1.351 and B.1.1.7 variants. The 56-69-year group was small, and its depth increase did not reach significance, likely because of low power. Because no day 14 peak-response samples were available, the repertoires could be characterized only after the peak T cell response.

For this clone: Its binding antigen is unknown. The record has no base qualities; no much larger clone is one base away.

The CDR3 regions of human TCRbeta chains were analyzed by immunosequencing. From the authors' description of their analysis: TCRs in the repertoires were compared against a reference library of SARS-CoV-2-specific TCRs that had been generated with the MIRA antigen-specificity platform. Breadth meant the fraction of unique TCRs that were SARS-CoV-2-associated, whereas depth meant the fraction of total T cells that were SARS-CoV-2-associated. Using the MIRA data, every spike-specific TCR was mapped to the spike region that the TCR reacted to and assigned to either a CD4 or a CD8 class. Log10-transformed breadth and depth values were compared by one-way ANOVA with Sidak's multiple comparisons tests. This immuneACCESS table, as held by TCRdb, lists in-frame sequences with V and J called but not all clones. Of the missing ones, under half trace to an unresolved V gene in checked studies; the others have no known cause. V and J calls and clone size are as listed in that table; D and trimming were resolved from the DNA. This sample has under 200,000 clones in its table, and 88% of those were observed once. Approximately 4.5% of the sample lies in the top ten.

Explained via the paper, the time point label denotes: about 28 days (+/-7) after the second vaccine dose. Because spike-specific TCR depth and breadth did not differ between the two schedules, AZD1222 recipients who got a second dose at roughly 4 weeks were pooled with those who got a second dose at roughly 12 weeks. The vaccinee samples were drawn from two UK trials, COV001 and COV002, one of which was a single-blind randomized controlled phase 2/3 trial testing AZD1222 (ChAdOx1 nCoV-19) in healthy adults. Trial participant PBMC samples were collected at day 0 and day 28 after the second dose for TCRbeta chain sequencing. The germline V gene sets CDR1 to MNHNS and CDR2 to SASEGT. V and J lose 0 bases and 7 bases, and a span of 18 bases separates them. CDR3 length: 16 amino acids, cysteine to phenylalanine. Of the read, only the CDR3 DNA is kept; its 48 bases are in frame from base 1.

This TCR was recovered from an adult who received the AZD1222 COVID-19 vaccine. This specimen was peripheral blood, taken 28 days after the second AZD1222 dose. The chain was built from TRBV6-1 and TRBJ1-2; confidence is insufficient to name the D gene. The CDR3 amino acid sequence is: CASSEALGHTLGGYTF. Read as DNA, the sequence is TGTGCCAGCAGTGAAGCGCTTGGGCACACCTTAGGTGGCTACACCTTC.